This T cell receptor beta chain was captured by sequencing in a study of glioma-infiltrating T cells after dendritic cell vaccination. Only in-frame clones appear in the TCRdb table, and some are missing; sequencing was by immunoSEQ multiplex PCR. The profile covers approximately 90,000 clones, with over 75% appearing a single time and around 3.2% taken by the ten largest. This CDR3 region has 14 residues. The germline CDR1 and CDR2 sequences are SGHDT and YYEEEE. Source: blood, taken before dendritic cell vaccination. The chain recombines TRBV5-6 with TRBJ2-5; D might be TRBD2 (6 bases). The end of the DNA aligns better with TRBJ2-7, so the J call may be wrong. The sequence was obtained from a human donor with glioblastoma. Written as DNA, the CDR3 is TGTGCCAGCAGCTCCCCGGAGGGACCCTACGAGCAGTACTTC. Protein: CASSSPEGPYEQYF.